This entry is about one TCR beta chain. Its antigen is as yet unknown. These data come from a study of T cells in Graves' hyperthyroidism and ophthalmopathy. TCR beta CDR3 regions were amplified from RNA. RT-PCR in the first round (using the HTBI primer set) targeted the TCR CDR3. One entry per CDR3 protein results from TCRdb running MiXCR on the multiplex PCR reads. Of 450,000 to 700,000 distinct CDR3 sequences in the sample, about half were seen once. Germline trimming cut 3 bases from V and 4 bases from J; bases unmatched to any gene: 9. The CDR3 covers 17 residues. Germline assignment: CDR1 LNHNV and CDR2 YYDKDF (reference sequence). No ophthalmopathy progression within 18 months constituted stable Graves' hyperthyroidism. Overall study results and limits: Among thyroid clonotypes expanded above 0.001, most also appeared in blood. From stable hyperthyroidism, ophthalmopathy was separated by a 13 V-J model. The model identified upcoming ophthalmopathy a median approximately seven months ahead of onset.

What was sequenced was peripheral blood or thyroid tissue (not recorded which). The rearrangement links TRBV15 to TRBJ2-2; 9 nucleotides match TRBD1. This clonotype was obtained from a woman aged 18-29 years with Graves' hyperthyroidism. CDR3 protein: CATSRALGTGRTGELFF. CDR3 nucleotides: TGTGCCACCAGCAGGGCCTTGGGGACAGGGCGCACCGGGGAGCTGTTTTTT.